A selection of T cell receptor beta chains follows, all from one sample in a study of blood T cell repertoires in COVID-19. Clones were sequenced by immunoSEQ multiplex PCR, and TCRdb holds only the in-frame ones, with some missing. The sample lists roughly 88,000 clones; 90% to 95% were seen once. Sequenced sample: peripheral blood. The receptors stem from a woman between 50 and 59 years old in a cohort sampled during active COVID-19. The CDR3 runs from the conserved cysteine through the conserved F or W. A D gene is named only where the DNA matches it firmly. The size of a clone is reported for some rows only, either as once, few or many, or as a class for expanded clones.

j_call: TRBJ1-1; v_call: TRBV11-2; d_call: TRBD1; clone_size: -; cdr3_nt: TGTGCCAGCAGCGCCCAGACAGGGGGGTTCACTGAAGCTTTCTTT; cdr3_aa: CASSAQTGGFTEAFF
j_call: TRBJ1-2; v_call: TRBV7-2; d_call: TRBD1; clone_size: -; cdr3_nt: TGTGCCAGCAGCTTAGCGACCGGGACAGGGTATGGCTACACCTTC; cdr3_aa: CASSLATGTGYGYTF
j_call: TRBJ2-1; v_call: TRBV12-3/TRBV12-4; d_call: -; clone_size: -; cdr3_nt: TGTGCCAGCAGTTATAACCAGGGGAAGCCGTTCTTC; cdr3_aa: CASSYNQGKPFF
j_call: TRBJ2-7; v_call: TRBV5-4; d_call: -; clone_size: -; cdr3_nt: TGTGCCAGCAGCGTAGACCCACAGGGAAGAGGGTCCCCCTACGAGCAGTACTTC; cdr3_aa: CASSVDPQGRGSPYEQYF
j_call: TRBJ2-1; v_call: TRBV7-7; d_call: -; clone_size: -; cdr3_nt: TGTGCTAGCAGCTCTACAGGGGAGGCCTACAATGAGCAGTTCTTC; cdr3_aa: CASSSTGEAYNEQFF
j_call: TRBJ2-1; v_call: TRBV5-5; d_call: -; clone_size: -; cdr3_nt: TGTGCCAGCAGCCAGGGACTTCCCCCGAGCTCCTACAATGAGCAGTTCTTC; cdr3_aa: CASSQGLPPSSYNEQFF
j_call: TRBJ1-1; v_call: TRBV18; d_call: TRBD1; clone_size: -; cdr3_nt: TGTGCCAGCTCGCGGACAGGCAACACTGAAGCTTTCTTT; cdr3_aa: CASSRTGNTEAFF
j_call: TRBJ1-3; v_call: TRBV3-1/TRBV3-2; d_call: TRBD1; clone_size: -; cdr3_nt: TGTGCCAGCAGCCAGGGGACAGTTTCTGGAAACACCATATATTTT; cdr3_aa: CASSQGTVSGNTIYF
j_call: TRBJ2-2; v_call: TRBV18; d_call: TRBD2; clone_size: once; cdr3_nt: TGTGCCAGCTCGCTCTCCCTAGCGGCACCACTGAACACCGGGGAGCTGTTTTTT; cdr3_aa: CASSLSLAAPLNTGELFF
j_call: TRBJ2-3; v_call: TRBV5-5; d_call: -; clone_size: -; cdr3_nt: TGTGCCAGCAGCTTGTATTTGAGGAGCACAGATACGCAGTATTTT; cdr3_aa: CASSLYLRSTDTQYF
j_call: TRBJ2-1; v_call: TRBV7-9; d_call: -; clone_size: -; cdr3_nt: TGTGCCAGCAGCCGTAACAGGAGAATTTCGCATCCCAATGAGCAGTTCTTC; cdr3_aa: CASSRNRRISHPNEQFF
j_call: TRBJ2-1; v_call: TRBV5-1; d_call: TRBD2; clone_size: -; cdr3_nt: TGCGCCAGCAGGCTGGGACTAGCGGCCTACAATGAGCAGTTCTTC; cdr3_aa: CASRLGLAAYNEQFF
j_call: TRBJ2-7; v_call: TRBV27; d_call: TRBD2; clone_size: -; cdr3_nt: TGTGCCAGCAGTTCATCACTAGCGGCCTACGAGCAGTACTTC; cdr3_aa: CASSSSLAAYEQYF
j_call: TRBJ2-7; v_call: TRBV11-3; d_call: TRBD2; clone_size: -; cdr3_nt: TGTGCCAGCAGCCGGACCGGGACTAGCGGTAGCTACGAGCAGTACTTC; cdr3_aa: CASSRTGTSGSYEQYF
j_call: TRBJ2-1; v_call: TRBV6-6; d_call: -; clone_size: -; cdr3_nt: TGTGCCAGCAGTCCGCTCAATTCCTTTAGCTCCTACAATGAGCAGTTCTTC; cdr3_aa: CASSPLNSFSSYNEQFF
j_call: TRBJ2-7; v_call: TRBV3-1/TRBV3-2; d_call: TRBD2; clone_size: -; cdr3_nt: TGTGCCAGCAGCCAGGGGACTAGCGGGAAGAACTACGAGCAGTACTTC; cdr3_aa: CASSQGTSGKNYEQYF
j_call: TRBJ1-5; v_call: TRBV6-5; d_call: TRBD1; clone_size: -; cdr3_nt: TGTGCCAGCAGCAAGGACAGGGGCCCCAATCAGCCCCAGCATTTT; cdr3_aa: CASSKDRGPNQPQHF
j_call: TRBJ1-1; v_call: TRBV4-1; d_call: -; clone_size: -; cdr3_nt: TGCGCCAGCAGCCACACCGCATGGGCCACTGAAGCTTTCTTT; cdr3_aa: CASSHTAWATEAFF
j_call: TRBJ1-6; v_call: TRBV7-3; d_call: -; clone_size: once; cdr3_nt: TGTGCCAGCAGCTCCACCGGGGACTTTCCCCTCCACTTT; cdr3_aa: CASSSTGDFPLHF
j_call: TRBJ2-5; v_call: TRBV5-1; d_call: TRBD1; clone_size: -; cdr3_nt: TGCGCCAGCAGCTACAGGGGGGAGACCCAGTACTTC; cdr3_aa: CASSYRGETQYF
j_call: TRBJ2-7; v_call: TRBV5-4; d_call: TRBD1; clone_size: -; cdr3_nt: TGTGCCAGCAGCATACAGGGGGCAGGGGAGCAGTACTTC; cdr3_aa: CASSIQGAGEQYF
j_call: TRBJ1-3; v_call: TRBV19; d_call: -; clone_size: -; cdr3_nt: TGTGCGAGCTCTACAGGTTACTCTGGAAACACCATATATTTT; cdr3_aa: CASSTGYSGNTIYF
j_call: TRBJ1-2; v_call: TRBV18; d_call: -; clone_size: -; cdr3_nt: TGTGCCAGCTCACCAAATACAGGCGCAAATGGCTACACCTTC; cdr3_aa: CASSPNTGANGYTF
j_call: TRBJ2-5; v_call: TRBV30; d_call: -; clone_size: -; cdr3_nt: TGTGCCTGGAGTGTAGGGGGGGCCGCAGGACAAGAGACCCAGTACTTC; cdr3_aa: CAWSVGGAAGQETQYF
j_call: TRBJ1-1; v_call: TRBV18; d_call: -; clone_size: once; cdr3_nt: TGTGCCGGATCGGGGACTTTCGCTGAAGCTTTCTTT; cdr3_aa: CAGSGTFAEAFF
j_call: TRBJ1-2; v_call: TRBV2; d_call: -; clone_size: -; cdr3_nt: TGTGCCAGCAGATCGCCGTCCCCGGCGACAAGGAGGTCTGGCTACACCTTC; cdr3_aa: CASRSPSPATRRSGYTF
j_call: TRBJ2-1; v_call: TRBV7-9; d_call: TRBD1; clone_size: -; cdr3_nt: TGTGCCAGCAGCTTAGGACAGGGGGGGTACAATGAGCAGTTCTTC; cdr3_aa: CASSLGQGGYNEQFF
j_call: TRBJ2-1; v_call: TRBV30; d_call: TRBD1; clone_size: -; cdr3_nt: TGTGCCTGGAGCCCCGGACAGGGAGAATTCGATGAGCAGTTCTTC; cdr3_aa: CAWSPGQGEFDEQFF
j_call: TRBJ1-5; v_call: TRBV10-3; d_call: TRBD1; clone_size: -; cdr3_nt: TGTGCCATCAGTGGGACAGGGGGGAATCAGCCCCAGCATTTT; cdr3_aa: CAISGTGGNQPQHF
j_call: TRBJ2-4; v_call: TRBV21-1; d_call: -; clone_size: -; cdr3_nt: TGTGCCAGCAGCAAAGCAACCAGGGGAGCTATTAAAAACATTCAGTACTTC; cdr3_aa: CASSKATRGAIKNIQYF
j_call: TRBJ2-1; v_call: TRBV5-6; d_call: TRBD1; clone_size: -; cdr3_nt: TGTGCCAGCAGCTCCCGACAGGGCCTTAGGGAGCAGTTCTTC; cdr3_aa: CASSSRQGLREQFF
j_call: TRBJ1-1; v_call: TRBV6-6; d_call: -; clone_size: once; cdr3_nt: TGTGCCATCTCTCGGGGGGGGTTGATTGAAGCTTTCTTT; cdr3_aa: CAISRGGLIEAFF
j_call: TRBJ1-5; v_call: TRBV12-5; d_call: -; clone_size: once; cdr3_nt: TGTGCTAGTGGTTTGGGCCCGGGGGGACTGAAGGGGGTCAATCAGCCCCAGCATTTT; cdr3_aa: CASGLGPGGLKGVNQPQHF
j_call: TRBJ2-5; v_call: TRBV19; d_call: TRBD1; clone_size: -; cdr3_nt: TGTGCCAGTAGTGGACAGGGGAAAGAGACCCAGTACTTC; cdr3_aa: CASSGQGKETQYF
j_call: TRBJ2-7; v_call: TRBV7-7; d_call: -; clone_size: -; cdr3_nt: TGTGCTAGCAGCTTAGCGCTTGGGGACAACTCCTACGAGCAGTACTTC; cdr3_aa: CASSLALGDNSYEQYF
j_call: TRBJ1-2; v_call: TRBV10-3; d_call: -; clone_size: -; cdr3_nt: TGTGCCATCACCCCGGACAGCGGTGCGGGTACCTACACCTTC; cdr3_aa: CAITPDSGAGTYTF
j_call: TRBJ2-7; v_call: TRBV27; d_call: -; clone_size: -; cdr3_nt: TGTGCCAGCAGTTTACAACAGGGTCTCGGGTACGAGCAGTACTTC; cdr3_aa: CASSLQQGLGYEQYF
j_call: TRBJ2-1; v_call: TRBV10-3; d_call: -; clone_size: -; cdr3_nt: TGTGCCATCAGCGAGACTTGGGGGGTTTACAATGAGCAGTTCTTC; cdr3_aa: CAISETWGVYNEQFF
j_call: TRBJ2-3; v_call: TRBV12-3/TRBV12-4; d_call: TRBD1; clone_size: -; cdr3_nt: TGTGCCAGCAGCCCCGGGGACAGTACGCAGTATTTT; cdr3_aa: CASSPGDSTQYF
j_call: TRBJ1-6; v_call: TRBV5-4; d_call: -; clone_size: -; cdr3_nt: TGTGCCAGCAGCACCCGGACAGCGCGGAATTCACCCCTCCACTTT; cdr3_aa: CASSTRTARNSPLHF
j_call: TRBJ2-2; v_call: TRBV29-1; d_call: -; clone_size: -; cdr3_nt: TGCAGCGTTCTAAGACAGGTCACCGGGGAGCTGTTTTTT; cdr3_aa: CSVLRQVTGELFF